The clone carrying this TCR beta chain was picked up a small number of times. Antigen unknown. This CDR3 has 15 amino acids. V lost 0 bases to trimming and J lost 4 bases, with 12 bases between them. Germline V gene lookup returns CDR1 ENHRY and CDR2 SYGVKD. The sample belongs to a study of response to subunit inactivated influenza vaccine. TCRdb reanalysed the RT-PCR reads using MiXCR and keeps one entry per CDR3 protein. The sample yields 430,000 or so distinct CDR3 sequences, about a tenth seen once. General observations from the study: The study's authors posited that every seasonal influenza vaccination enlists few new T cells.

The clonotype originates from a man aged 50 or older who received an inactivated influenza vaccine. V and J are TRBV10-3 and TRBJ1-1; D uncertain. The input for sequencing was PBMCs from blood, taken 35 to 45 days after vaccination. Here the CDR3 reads CAISESSGFVTEAFF. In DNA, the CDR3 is TGTGCCATCAGTGAGTCGTCCGGGTTTGTCACTGAAGCTTTCTTT.